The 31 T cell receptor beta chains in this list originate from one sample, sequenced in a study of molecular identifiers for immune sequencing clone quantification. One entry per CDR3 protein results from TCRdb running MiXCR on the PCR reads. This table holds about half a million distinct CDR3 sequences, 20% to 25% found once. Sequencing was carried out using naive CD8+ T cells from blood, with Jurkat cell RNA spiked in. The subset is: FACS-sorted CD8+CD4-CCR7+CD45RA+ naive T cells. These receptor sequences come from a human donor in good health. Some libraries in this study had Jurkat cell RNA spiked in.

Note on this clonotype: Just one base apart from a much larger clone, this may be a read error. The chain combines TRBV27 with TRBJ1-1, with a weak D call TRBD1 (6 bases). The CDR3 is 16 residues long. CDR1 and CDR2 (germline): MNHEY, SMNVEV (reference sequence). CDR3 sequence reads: CASGLSLWGARTEAFF. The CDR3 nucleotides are TGTGCCAGCGGTTTATCTCTGTGGGGGGCTCGGACTGAAGCTTTCTTT.

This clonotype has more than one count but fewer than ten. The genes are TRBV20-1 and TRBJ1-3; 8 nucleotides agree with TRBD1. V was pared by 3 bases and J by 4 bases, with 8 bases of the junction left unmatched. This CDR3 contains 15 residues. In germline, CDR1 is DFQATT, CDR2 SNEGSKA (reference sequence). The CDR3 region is CSARDSQGEGNTIYF. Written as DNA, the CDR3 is TGCAGTGCTAGGGATTCACAGGGGGAAGGAAACACCATATATTTT.

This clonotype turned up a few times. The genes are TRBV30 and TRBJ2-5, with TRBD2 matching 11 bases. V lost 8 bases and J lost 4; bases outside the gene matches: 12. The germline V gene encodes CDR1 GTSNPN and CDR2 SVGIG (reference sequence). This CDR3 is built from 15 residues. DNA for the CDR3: TGTGCCCGGACCCCGTTGCTAGCGGGAGGAGAGACCCAGTACTTC. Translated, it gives CARTPLLAGGETQYF.

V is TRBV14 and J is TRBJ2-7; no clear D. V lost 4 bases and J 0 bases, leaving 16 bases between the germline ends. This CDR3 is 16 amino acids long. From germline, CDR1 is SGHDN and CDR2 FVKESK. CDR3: CASSRGPGLSSYEQYF. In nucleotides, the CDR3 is TGTGCCAGCAGCCGAGGACCGGGCCTTAGCTCCTACGAGCAGTACTTC.

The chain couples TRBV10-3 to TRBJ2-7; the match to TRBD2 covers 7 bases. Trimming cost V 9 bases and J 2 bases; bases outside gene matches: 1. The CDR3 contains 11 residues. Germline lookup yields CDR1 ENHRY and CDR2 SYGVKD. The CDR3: CAIGGAYEQYF. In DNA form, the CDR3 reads TGTGCCATTGGGGGGGCCTACGAGCAGTACTTC.

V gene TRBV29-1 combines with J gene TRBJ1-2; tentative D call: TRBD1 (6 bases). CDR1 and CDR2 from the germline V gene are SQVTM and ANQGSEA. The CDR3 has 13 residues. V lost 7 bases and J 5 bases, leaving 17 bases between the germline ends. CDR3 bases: TGCAGCGCCGGGGGGGGACAAAGATATGGCTACACCTTC. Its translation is CSAGGGQRYGYTF.

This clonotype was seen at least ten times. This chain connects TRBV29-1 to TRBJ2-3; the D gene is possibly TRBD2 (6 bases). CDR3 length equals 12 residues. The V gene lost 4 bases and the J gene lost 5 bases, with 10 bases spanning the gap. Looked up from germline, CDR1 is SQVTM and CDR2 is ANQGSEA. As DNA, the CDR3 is TGCAGCGTTGCCGGGAGCGAAGATACGCAGTATTTT. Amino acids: CSVAGSEDTQYF.

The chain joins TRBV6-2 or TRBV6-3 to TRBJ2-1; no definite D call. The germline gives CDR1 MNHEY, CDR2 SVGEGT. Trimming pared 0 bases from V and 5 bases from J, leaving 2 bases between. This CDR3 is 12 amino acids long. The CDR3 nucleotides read TGTGCCAGCAGTTACTCGAACAATGAGCAGTTCTTC. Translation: CASSYSNNEQFF.

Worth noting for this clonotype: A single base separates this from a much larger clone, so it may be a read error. CDR3: CASTLGAMNNGKLFF. CDR3 sequence (DNA): TGTGCCAGCACGCTGGGGGCCATGAATAATGGAAAACTGTTTTTT. This rearrangement joins TRBV9 to TRBJ1-4; possibly TRBD1 for D (6 bases). The CDR3 sequence is 15 residues long. CDR1 is SGDLS and CDR2 is YYNGEE in the germline V gene.

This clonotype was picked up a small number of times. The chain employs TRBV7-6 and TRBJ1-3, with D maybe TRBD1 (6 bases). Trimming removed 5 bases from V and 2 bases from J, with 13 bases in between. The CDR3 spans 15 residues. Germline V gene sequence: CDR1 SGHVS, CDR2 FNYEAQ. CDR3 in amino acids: CASSRTVPPGNTIYF. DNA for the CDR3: TGTGCCAGCAGCCGGACAGTCCCCCCTGGAAACACCATATATTTT.

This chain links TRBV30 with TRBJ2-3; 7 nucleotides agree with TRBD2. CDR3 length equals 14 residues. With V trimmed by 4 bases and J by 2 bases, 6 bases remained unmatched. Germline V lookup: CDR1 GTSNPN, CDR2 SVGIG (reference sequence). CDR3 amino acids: CAWTFSGFTDTQYF. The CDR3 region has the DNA TGTGCCTGGACCTTTAGCGGGTTCACAGATACGCAGTATTTT.

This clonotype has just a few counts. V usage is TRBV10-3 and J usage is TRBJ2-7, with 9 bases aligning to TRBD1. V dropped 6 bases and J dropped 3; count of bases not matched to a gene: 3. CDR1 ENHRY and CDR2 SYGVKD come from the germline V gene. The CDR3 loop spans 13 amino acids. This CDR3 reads CAISEGQGYEQYF. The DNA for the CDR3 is TGTGCCATCAGCGAGGGACAGGGCTACGAGCAGTACTTC.

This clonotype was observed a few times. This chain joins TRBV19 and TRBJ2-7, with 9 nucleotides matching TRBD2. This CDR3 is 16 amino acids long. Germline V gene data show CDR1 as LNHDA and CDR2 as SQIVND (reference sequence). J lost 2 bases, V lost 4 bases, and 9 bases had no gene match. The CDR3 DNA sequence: TGTGCCAGTAGTAGGGTTCGAGCTAGCGGGACCTACGAGCAGTACTTC. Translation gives CASSRVRASGTYEQYF.

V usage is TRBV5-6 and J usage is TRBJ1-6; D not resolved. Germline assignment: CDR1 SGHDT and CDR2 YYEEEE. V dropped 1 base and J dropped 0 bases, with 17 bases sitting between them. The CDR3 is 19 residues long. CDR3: CASSLPRLSTGSYNSPLHF. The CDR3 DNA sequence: TGTGCCAGCAGCTTGCCCCGTTTAAGTACCGGCTCCTATAATTCACCCCTCCACTTT.

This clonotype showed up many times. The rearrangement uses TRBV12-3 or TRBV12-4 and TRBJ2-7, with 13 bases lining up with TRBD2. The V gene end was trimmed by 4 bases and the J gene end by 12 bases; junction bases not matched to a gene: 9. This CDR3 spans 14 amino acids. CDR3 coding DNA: TGTGCCAGCAGTTCAACATGGGGACTAGCGGGATCGTACTTC. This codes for CASSSTWGLAGSYF.

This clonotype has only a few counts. The CDR3 reads CASSYSTSGTYNEQFF. CDR3 DNA: TGTGCCAGCAGTTACTCCACAAGCGGGACTTACAATGAGCAGTTCTTC. The J gene is TRBJ2-1, the V gene TRBV6-5, with TRBD2 identical over 7 bases. V lost 0 bases and J lost 4; bases outside the gene matches: 6. Per germline, CDR1 MNHEY and CDR2 SVGAGI. The CDR3 consists of 16 residues.

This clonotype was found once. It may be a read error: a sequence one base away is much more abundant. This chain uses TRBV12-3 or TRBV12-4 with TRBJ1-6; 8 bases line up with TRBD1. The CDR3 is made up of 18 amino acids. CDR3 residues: CASTTTLAGGSYNSPPHF. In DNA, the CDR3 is TGTGCCAGCACCACAACCCTTGCAGGGGGCTCCTATAATTCACCCCCCCACTTT.

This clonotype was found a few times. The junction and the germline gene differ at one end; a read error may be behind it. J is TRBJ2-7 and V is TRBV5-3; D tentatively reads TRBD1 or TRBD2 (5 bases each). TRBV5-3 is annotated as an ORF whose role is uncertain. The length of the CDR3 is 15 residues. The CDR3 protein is CASSLGVSDPREQYF. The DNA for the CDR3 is TGTGCCAGCAGCTTGGGGGTATCCGATCCTCGCGAGCAGTACTTC.

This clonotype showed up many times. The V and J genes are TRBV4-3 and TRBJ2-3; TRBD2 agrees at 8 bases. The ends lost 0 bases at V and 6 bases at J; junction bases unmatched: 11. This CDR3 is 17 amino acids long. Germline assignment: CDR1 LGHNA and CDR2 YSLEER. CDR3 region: CASSQDFSGIEADTQYF. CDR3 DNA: TGCGCCAGCAGCCAAGATTTTAGCGGGATAGAGGCGGATACGCAGTATTTT.

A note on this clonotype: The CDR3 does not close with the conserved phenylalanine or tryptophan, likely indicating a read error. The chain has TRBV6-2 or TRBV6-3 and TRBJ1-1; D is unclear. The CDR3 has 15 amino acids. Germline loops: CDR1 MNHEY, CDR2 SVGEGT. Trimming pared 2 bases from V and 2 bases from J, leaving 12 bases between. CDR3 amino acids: CASSYLLGDNTEAFL. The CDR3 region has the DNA TGTGCCAGCAGTTACCTTCTGGGCGACAACACTGAAGCTTTCCTT.

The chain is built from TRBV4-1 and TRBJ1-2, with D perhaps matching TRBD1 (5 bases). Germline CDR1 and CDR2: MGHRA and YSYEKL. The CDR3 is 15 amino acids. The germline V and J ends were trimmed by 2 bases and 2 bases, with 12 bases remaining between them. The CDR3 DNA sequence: TGCGCCAGCAGCCAATTCGTGGGGCAAAACTATGGCTACACCTTC. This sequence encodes CASSQFVGQNYGYTF.

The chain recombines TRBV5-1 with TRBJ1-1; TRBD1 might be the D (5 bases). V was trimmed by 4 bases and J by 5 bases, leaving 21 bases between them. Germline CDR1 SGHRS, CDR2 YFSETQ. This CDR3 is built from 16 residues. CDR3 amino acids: CASSLGRGMRGTEAFF. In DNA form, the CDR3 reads TGCGCCAGCAGCCTGGGACGGGGGATGAGAGGGACTGAAGCTTTCTTT.

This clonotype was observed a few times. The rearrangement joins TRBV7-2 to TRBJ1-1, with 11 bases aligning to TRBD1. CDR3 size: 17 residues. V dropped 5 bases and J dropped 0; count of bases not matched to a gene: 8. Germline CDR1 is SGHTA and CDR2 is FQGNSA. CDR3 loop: CASSRRTGGFMNTEAFF. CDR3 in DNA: TGTGCCAGCAGCCGTCGGACAGGGGGCTTCATGAACACTGAAGCTTTCTTT.

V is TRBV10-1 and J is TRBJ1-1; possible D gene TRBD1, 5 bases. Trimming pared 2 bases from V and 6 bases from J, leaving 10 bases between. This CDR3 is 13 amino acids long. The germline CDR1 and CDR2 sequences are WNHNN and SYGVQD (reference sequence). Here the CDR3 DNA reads TGCGCCAGCAGTGAGAGCAGGGCCGCTGAAGCTTTCTTT. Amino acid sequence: CASSESRAAEAFF.

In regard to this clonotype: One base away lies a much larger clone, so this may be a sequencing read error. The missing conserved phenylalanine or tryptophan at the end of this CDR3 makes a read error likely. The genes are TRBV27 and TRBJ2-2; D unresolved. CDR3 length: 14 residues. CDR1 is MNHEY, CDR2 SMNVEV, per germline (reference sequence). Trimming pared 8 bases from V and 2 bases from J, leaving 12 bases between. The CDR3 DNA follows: TGTGCCAGCCGTGGAGTGACAAACACCGGGGAGCTGTTTTCT. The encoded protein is CASRGVTNTGELFS.

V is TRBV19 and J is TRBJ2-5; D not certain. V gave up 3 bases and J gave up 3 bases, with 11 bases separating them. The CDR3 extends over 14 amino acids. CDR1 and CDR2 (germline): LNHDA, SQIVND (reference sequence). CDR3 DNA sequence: TGTGCCAGTAGTATCCGAGTGGTTGAAGAGACCCAGTACTTC. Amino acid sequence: CASSIRVVEETQYF.

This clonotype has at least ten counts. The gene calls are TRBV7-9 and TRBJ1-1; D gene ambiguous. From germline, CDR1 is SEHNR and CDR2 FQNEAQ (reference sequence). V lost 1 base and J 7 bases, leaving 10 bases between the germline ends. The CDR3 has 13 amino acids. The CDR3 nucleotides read TGTGCCAGCAGCTTAGTCCAGGAGAATGAAGCTTTCTTT. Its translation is CASSLVQENEAFF. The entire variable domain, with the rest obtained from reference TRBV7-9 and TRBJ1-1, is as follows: DTGVSQNPRHKITKRGQNVTFRCDPISEHNRLYWYRQTLGQGPEFLTYFQNEAQLEKSRLLSDRFSAERPKGSFSTLEIQRTEQGDSAMYLCASSLVQENEAFFGQGTRLTVV.

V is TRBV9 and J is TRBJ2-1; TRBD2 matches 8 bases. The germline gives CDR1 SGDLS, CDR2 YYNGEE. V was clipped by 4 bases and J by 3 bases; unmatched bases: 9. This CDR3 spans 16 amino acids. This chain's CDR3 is CASSPSGSGIYNEQFF. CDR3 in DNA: TGTGCCAGCAGCCCTTCAGGTAGCGGGATCTACAATGAGCAGTTCTTC.

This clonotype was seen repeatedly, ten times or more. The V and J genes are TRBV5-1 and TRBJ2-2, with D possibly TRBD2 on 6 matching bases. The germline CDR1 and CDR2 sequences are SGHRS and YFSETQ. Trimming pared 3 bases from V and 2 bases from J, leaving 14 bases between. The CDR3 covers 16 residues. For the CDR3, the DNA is TGCGCCAGCAGCTCGAACCGGGACTCAAACACCGGGGAGCTGTTTTTT. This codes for CASSSNRDSNTGELFF.

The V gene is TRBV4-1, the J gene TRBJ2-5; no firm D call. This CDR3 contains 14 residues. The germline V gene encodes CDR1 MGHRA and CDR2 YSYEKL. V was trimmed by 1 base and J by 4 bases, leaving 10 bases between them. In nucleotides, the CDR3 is TGCGCCAGCAGCCAAGTTGCCAATGGAGAGACCCAGTACTTC. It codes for CASSQVANGETQYF.

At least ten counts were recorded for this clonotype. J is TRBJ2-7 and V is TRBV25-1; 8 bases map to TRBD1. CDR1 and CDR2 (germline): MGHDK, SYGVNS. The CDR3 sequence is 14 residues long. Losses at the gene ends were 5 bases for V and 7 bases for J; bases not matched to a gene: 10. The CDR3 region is CASSSSQGAWEQYF. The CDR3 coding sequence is TGTGCCAGCAGTTCGTCCCAGGGGGCATGGGAGCAGTACTTC.